What follows is one T cell receptor (beta chain) and its context. Its specificity is unknown. The data derive from a study of beta chain features in type 1 diabetes. The CDR3 spans 14 residues. CDR1 is SNHLY and CDR2 is FYNNEI in the germline V gene. The V segment lost 10 bases and the J segment 5 bases; nucleotides outside the gene matches: 12. Sequencing targeted expressed TCRB transcripts, as all isolated RNA had been reverse transcribed. Clones were sequenced by immunoSEQ multiplex PCR, and TCRdb holds only the in-frame ones, with some missing. Here the sample spans 350,000 to 400,000 clones, roughly 12% being singletons. Points from the study as a whole: Among patients, naive, central memory and Treg TCRB repertoires appeared more similar than among healthy donors. TCRB CDR3 length was moderately but significantly reduced in all four CD4+ subsets of Type 1 diabetes patients.

This clonotype originated in a woman between 18 and 29 years old with type 1 diabetes. V gene TRBV2 combines with J gene TRBJ2-7; 9 positions match TRBD2. Sequencing used naive CD4+ T cells from blood. In DNA, the CDR3 is TGTGCCACCAAGCTAGCGGGACCCGCCAACGAGCAGTACTTC. Translated: CATKLAGPANEQYF.